The 9 T cell receptor beta chains listed next were all sequenced from one sample in a study of response to subunit inactivated influenza vaccine. TCRdb re-called the RT-PCR reads through MiXCR, storing one row per CDR3 protein. The sample shows about 500,000 distinct CDR3 sequences, approximately 15% of them seen only once. Specimen: CD4+ T cells sorted from PBMCs, collected around 25 months after vaccination. These receptors originate from a man aged 50-75 years who received an inactivated influenza vaccine.

This chain joins TRBV2 and TRBJ2-7; D is uncertain. The ends were cut back, 7 bases at V and 2 bases at J, with 15 bases in the middle. The germline gives CDR1 SNHLY, CDR2 FYNNEI. There are 14 residues in the CDR3. The CDR3 bases are TGTGCCAGCACTTCGAAGAGGAATACCTACGAGCAGTACTTC. It codes for CASTSKRNTYEQYF.

The J gene is TRBJ2-7, the V gene TRBV4-3; D gene unclear. This CDR3 region has 14 residues. Trimming pared 1 base from V and 5 bases from J, leaving 12 bases between. Per germline, CDR1 LGHNA and CDR2 YSLEER. The CDR3 reads CASSQVLAFHEQYF. The DNA of the CDR3 is TGCGCCAGCAGCCAAGTATTAGCTTTCCACGAGCAGTACTTC.

This clonotype was picked up a small number of times. V is TRBV27 and J is TRBJ1-6; 7 positions agree with TRBD1. Trimming removed 5 bases from V and 2 bases from J; junction bases left unmatched: 3. The CDR3 covers 15 residues. Germline assignment: CDR1 MNHEY and CDR2 SMNVEV (reference sequence). CDR3 sequence: CASSMQGAYNSPLHF. CDR3 nucleotides: TGTGCCAGCAGTATGCAGGGGGCCTATAATTCACCCCTCCACTTT.

The chain recombines TRBV27 with TRBJ2-2; possibly TRBD1 for D (5 bases). There are 16 residues in the CDR3. The V end lost 3 bases, the J end lost 1 base, and 12 bases lay between the germline ends. Germline CDR1 is MNHEY and CDR2 is SMNVEV (reference sequence). CDR3 sequence: CASSLYRTQNTGELFF. The CDR3 DNA sequence: TGTGCCAGCAGTTTGTATAGGACACAGAACACCGGGGAGCTGTTTTTT.

This chain uses TRBV7-2 with TRBJ1-1; D is uncertain. This CDR3 comprises 15 residues. Germline loops: CDR1 SGHTA, CDR2 FQGNSA. Trimming pared 1 base from V and 0 bases from J, leaving 9 bases between. The CDR3 nucleotides read TGTGCCAGCAGCTTAGTTCAGGCGGTGAACACTGAAGCTTTCTTT. This encodes CASSLVQAVNTEAFF.

There are a few counts of this clonotype. DNA for the CDR3: TGTGCCAGCAGTTTAGCGCTGGGGGGTGGGGAATTTAATTCACCCCTCCACTTT. Translated: CASSLALGGGEFNSPLHF. The rearrangement links TRBV12-3 or TRBV12-4 to TRBJ1-6, with a tentative D call TRBD1 (5 bases). There are 18 residues in the CDR3. Between the trimmed V and J ends, which lost 0 bases and 6 bases, there was a span of 18 bases.

This clonotype was picked up a small number of times. The rearrangement links TRBV10-3 to TRBJ1-1, with D perhaps TRBD1 (6 bases). The ends were cut back, 11 bases at V and 4 bases at J, with 20 bases in the middle. The CDR3 is 14 residues long. CDR1 ENHRY and CDR2 SYGVKD come from the germline V gene. For the CDR3, the DNA is TGTGCCGTAAACAGGGAAGCAGGGGTCACTGAAGCTTTCTTT. It codes for CAVNREAGVTEAFF.

This rearrangement joins TRBV12-3 or TRBV12-4 to TRBJ2-7; 14 bases line up with TRBD2. The V segment lost 6 bases and the J segment 3 bases; nucleotides outside the gene matches: 10. The CDR3 loop spans 17 amino acids. The CDR3 sequence: CASSPGLAGGSFYEQYF. CDR3 DNA sequence: TGTGCCAGCAGCCCTGGACTAGCGGGGGGCTCCTTCTACGAGCAGTACTTC.

In this sample, this clonotype turned up many times. The chain joins TRBV5-1 to TRBJ2-5; no clear D gene. This CDR3 region has 12 residues. Trimming took off 0 bases at V and 4 bases at J, with 4 bases between the two ends. Germline assignment: CDR1 SGHRS and CDR2 YFSETQ. CDR3 DNA sequence: TGCGCCAGCAGCTTGGGTGCAGAGACCCAGTACTTC. This sequence encodes CASSLGAETQYF.